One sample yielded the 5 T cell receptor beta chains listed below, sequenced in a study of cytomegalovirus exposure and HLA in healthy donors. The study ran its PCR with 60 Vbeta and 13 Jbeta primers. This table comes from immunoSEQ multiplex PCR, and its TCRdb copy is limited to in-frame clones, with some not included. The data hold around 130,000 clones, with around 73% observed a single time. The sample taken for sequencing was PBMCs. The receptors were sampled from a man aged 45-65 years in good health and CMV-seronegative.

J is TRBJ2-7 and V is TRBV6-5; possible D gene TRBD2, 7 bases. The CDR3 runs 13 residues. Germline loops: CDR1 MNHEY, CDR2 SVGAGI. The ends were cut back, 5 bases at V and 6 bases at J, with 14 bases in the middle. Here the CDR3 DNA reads TGTGCCAGCAGTCGGGGGGCGCTTGCCGAGCAGTACTTC. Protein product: CASSRGALAEQYF.

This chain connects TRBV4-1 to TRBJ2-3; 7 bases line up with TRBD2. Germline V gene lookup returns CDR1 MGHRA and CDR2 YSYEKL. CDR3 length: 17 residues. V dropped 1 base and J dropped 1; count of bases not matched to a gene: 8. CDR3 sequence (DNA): TGCGCCAGCAGCCAAGCCGGAGCGGGGAGAGGCACAGATACGCAGTATTTT. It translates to CASSQAGAGRGTDTQYF.

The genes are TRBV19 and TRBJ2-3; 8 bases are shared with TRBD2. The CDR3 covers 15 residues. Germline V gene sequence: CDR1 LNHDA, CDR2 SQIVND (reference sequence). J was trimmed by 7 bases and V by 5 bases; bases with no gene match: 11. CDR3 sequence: CASSPSSGGENTQYF. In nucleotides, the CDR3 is TGTGCCAGTAGTCCTTCAAGCGGGGGAGAAAATACGCAGTATTTT.

CDR3 sequence (DNA): TGCGCCAGCAGTGCCAGGCCGCCGGACAGGGTAGGAAACACCATATATTTT. This codes for CASSARPPDRVGNTIYF. V gene TRBV10-1 combines with J gene TRBJ1-3; 8 bases align to TRBD1. V lost 4 bases and J lost 4; bases outside the gene matches: 12. The CDR3 totals 17 residues. CDR1 WNHNN and CDR2 SYGVQD come from the germline V gene (reference sequence).

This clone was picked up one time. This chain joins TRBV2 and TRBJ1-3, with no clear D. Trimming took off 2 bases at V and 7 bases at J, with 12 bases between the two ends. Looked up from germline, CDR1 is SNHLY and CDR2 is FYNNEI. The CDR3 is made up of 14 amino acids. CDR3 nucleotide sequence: TGTGCCAGCAGTGAATGGGCAGTTACGAACACCATATATTTT. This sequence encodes CASSEWAVTNTIYF.